This TCR beta chain is drawn from a study of T-cell reconstitution after alpha-beta-depleted transplantation in children listed by TCRdb under 2016. About the full investigation: Using TCR repertoire profiling, the study quantitatively followed how T-cell immune reconstitution unfolded in children after TCRalphabeta/CD19-depleted allogeneic hematopoietic cell transplantation. The paper's findings and limits, for the study overall: About two months after transplant, the apparently early recovery of alphabetaT-cell counts reportedly depended on just several hundred clones that had expanded rapidly and came from non-depleted graft cells. Over subsequent months, a decline in hyperexpanded clone frequencies was noted, and after one year, T-cell counts and TCRbeta diversity were mostly ascribed to newly produced T cells. In some patients, the high TCRbeta diversity seen at day 60 was put down to recipient T cells and intrathymic progenitors that had survived conditioning.

This clonotype was detected many times. This clone's antigen is unknown. No much larger clonotype is one base removed from it; base qualities were not supplied. This specimen's treatment or condition label, interpreted: allogeneic hematopoietic cell transplantation with graft depleted of TCRalphabeta T cells and CD19 B cells. Transplant recipients were children who received TCRalphabeta/CD19-depleted allogeneic hematopoietic cell grafts. The library came from PCR. The data were produced on an Illumina HiSeq 2500. To normalize quantification of the TCRbeta repertoire, the TCR libraries were built with molecular barcoding that relied on unique molecular identifiers. TCRdb trimmed the raw reads at Q25, called clones with MiXCR and kept productive beta chains. When rows share a CDR3 protein, they turn into one entry using the most common DNA and genes. The sample records 540,000 or so distinct CDR3 sequences, 23% of which are singletons. The ten largest make up 13% to 15% of the sample.

The CDR3, cysteine through phenylalanine, is 15 amino acids long. Of the read, only the CDR3 DNA is kept; its 45 bases are in frame from base 1. Here V drops 1 base and J drops 2 bases, and the junction holds 5 bases not matched to any gene. According to the germline V gene (reference sequence), CDR1 reads DFQATT and CDR2 reads SNEGSKA. This TCR was sampled from a boy under two years old who had a stem cell transplant for acute myeloid leukemia, so the T cells may come from the graft donor. Sequencing used PBMCs, mostly from graft donor cells, obtained 360 days after TCRalphabeta/CD19-depleted stem cell transplant. The rearrangement joined TRBV20-1 to TRBJ2-1, with 7 bases in between that match TRBD2. The nucleotides read TGCAGTGCTAGAGGTCCAGGACTAGCCTACAATGAGCAGTTCTTC. This sequence encodes CSARGPGLAYNEQFF.